This T cell receptor (beta chain) was identified in a study of vaccination and CD4 T cells after COVID-19 (dated 2022 in TCRdb). The study in broad terms: Convalescent patients had a positive SARS-CoV-2 result on nasal swab PCR, and of these patients, several had mild disease and one had severe disease. Six males and four females were included in the convalescent cohort, with two Hispanic individuals, seven Caucasians, two Asians and one multiracial person represented. Participants received two doses of either the Pfizer-BioNTech BNT162b2 vaccine (n=8) or the Moderna mRNA-1273 vaccine (n=2). Post-COVID blood samples from convalescent patients were collected a median of roughly 100 days after diagnosis, with a range of 35 to 161 days. Post-vaccine blood samples were taken a median of around 68 days after the second vaccine dose, with a range of roughly 14 to 250 days. Culture stimuli were overlapping spike peptide pools from SARS-CoV-2 and from the common cold coronaviruses HCoV-NL63, HCoV-OC43 and HCoV-229E. Control cultures received a CEFX viral epitope pool as the positive control, an HIV-1 Nef peptide pool as the negative control, or no peptide. The spike-specific CD4+ TCR repertoire was compared before and after mRNA vaccination in around ten COVID-19 convalescent patients and a handful of infection-naive healthy vaccine recipients. General study outcomes and caveats: Nearly all vaccine-specific clones in convalescent patients (304 of 307) were mono-reactive for SARS-CoV-2 spike rather than cross-reactive with common cold coronaviruses. Only a relatively small number of convalescent patients were included in the study, and early timepoints following natural infection were not analyzed. Among convalescent patients, a median around 86% of the SARS-CoV-2-reactive clones seen after vaccination appeared only after vaccination, which suggests priming specific to the vaccine. The median count of SARS-CoV-2-reactive clonotypes went up from roughly 21 after infection to more than 30 after vaccination, although the change was not significant.

In this sample, this clonotype turned up once. There is no known antigen for this receptor. One base away there is no much larger clone; base qualities are not given. Evidence from a single read is weak. The V end loses 3 bases and the J end loses 4 bases, and a stretch of 8 bases separates them. According to the germline V gene, CDR1 reads SGDLS and CDR2 reads YYNGEE. The CDR3 holds 13 amino acids from the cysteine to the phenylalanine. CDR3 DNA is the only sequence kept; it has 39 bases, read in frame from the first base. Per the publication, the treatment or condition label means: approximately nine-day PBMC culture with coronavirus spike peptide pools or control peptides (ViraFEST assay). The ViraFEST assay, used in the study, expanded antigen-specific T cells with peptide pools and then identified the expanded clonotypes through TCR sequencing. The convalescent patients' positive SARS-CoV-2 PCR tests were from March to December 2020, which was before the Alpha, Beta and Delta variants emerged in the United States. More than 1.5 million PBMCs per well were cultured in IMDM with 5% human AB serum and around 10 IU/ml IL-2, plus 10 ug/ml peptide pools. Half of the culture medium was replaced with fresh IL-2-containing medium on days 3 and 7. After ten to eleven days of culture, CD4+ T cells were isolated by negative selection using the EasySep CD4+ T cell isolation kit. Ficoll-Paque Plus gradient centrifugation was used to isolate PBMCs from whole blood, and the isolated PBMCs were then either used fresh or cryopreserved at -140C. In general, triplicate wells were set up for every culture condition.

Library method: PCR. DNA from cultured CD4+ T cells was subjected to TCR sequencing with the Oncomine TCR Beta short-read assay at the Johns Hopkins FTIC core. Genomic DNA was extracted from the cultured CD4+ T cells with the QIAamp micro DNA kit. Oncomine TCR Beta libraries made from cultured CD4+ T cells were pooled using unique dual indexes and sequenced on an Illumina iSeq 100. As for the authors' bioinformatics: Non-productive sequences were removed, and CDR3s not starting with C, not ending with F or W, or shorter than 7 amino acids were discarded. The MANAFEST web application was used to identify antigen-specific clonotypes by comparing peptide-stimulated wells against reference wells and other culture wells. An FDR below 0.05, an odds ratio above 5, and a productive frequency above 0.1% in at least two of three replicate wells were required for clones to be considered positive. A clonotype was classed as cross-reactive if the clonotype showed significant expansion both in SARS-CoV-2 spike wells and in at least one common cold coronavirus spike condition. Similarity between CDR3 sequences was evaluated in R version 3.6.1 using Levenshtein distances (stringdist) and unrooted phylogenetic trees (ape). TCRdb trimmed public reads at Q25 via fastp, called clones via MiXCR and kept in-frame beta chains. A single entry per CDR3 protein holds the most common genes and DNA from its merged rows. The V and J calls come from TCRdb's annotation, not from the publication. The sample table shows 4,400 or so distinct CDR3 sequences, and around a fifth are seen once. 20% of the sample rests with the top ten.

The chain uses TRBV9 and TRBJ2-1; a confident D gene designation cannot be given. The sequence came from a human donor who had recovered from COVID-19. The sample was CD4+ T cells from blood, cultured in vitro. The CDR3 region reads CASSGLLYNEQFF. The DNA sequence is TGTGCCAGCAGCGGACTCCTGTACAATGAGCAGTTCTTC.